The 3 T cell receptor beta chains below come from one sample, sequenced in a study of cytomegalovirus exposure and HLA in healthy donors. It was with 60 Vbeta and 13 Jbeta primers that the PCR ran. Sequencing was performed with immunoSEQ multiplex PCR; in TCRdb, only in-frame clones are kept and a portion is missing. With about 58,000 clones in the sample, the ten largest clones hold roughly 4%. Sequencing used PBMCs. The receptors shown here come from a male donor in good health and CMV-seronegative.

This chain connects TRBV7-2 to TRBJ2-7; D unresolved. Trimming left V 4 bases short and J 4 bases short, with 11 bases between. Per the germline V gene, CDR1 is SGHTA and CDR2 is FQGNSA. The CDR3 is made up of 13 amino acids. As DNA, the CDR3 is TGTGCCAGCAGCTCGTCTTCCGGGTACGAGCAGTACTTC. Amino acids: CASSSSSGYEQYF. Supplemented by reference TRBV7-2 and TRBJ2-7, the full variable domain reads GAGVSQSPSNKVTEKGKDVELRCDPISGHTALYWYRQSLGQGLEFLIYFQGNSAPDKSGLPSDRFSAERTGGSVSTLTIQRTQQEDSAVYLCASSSSSGYEQYFGPGTRLTVT.

J is TRBJ1-1 and V is TRBV9; the D is unclear. The CDR3 is 15 amino acids. Germline values: CDR1 SGDLS, CDR2 YYNGEE. V gave up 0 bases and J gave up 2 bases, with 11 bases separating them. CDR3 in amino acids: CASSVASGINTEAFF. In nucleotides, the CDR3 is TGTGCCAGCAGCGTAGCTTCGGGGATAAACACTGAAGCTTTCTTT.

The chain uses TRBV4-1 and TRBJ2-7; D call uncertain. Trimming stripped 0 bases from V and 2 bases from J, with 8 bases between. The CDR3 is 14 amino acids. Germline-derived CDR1 and CDR2 are MGHRA and YSYEKL. As DNA, the CDR3 is TGCGCCAGCAGCCAAGAACCGGTTACCTACGAGCAGTACTTC. Protein sequence: CASSQEPVTYEQYF.